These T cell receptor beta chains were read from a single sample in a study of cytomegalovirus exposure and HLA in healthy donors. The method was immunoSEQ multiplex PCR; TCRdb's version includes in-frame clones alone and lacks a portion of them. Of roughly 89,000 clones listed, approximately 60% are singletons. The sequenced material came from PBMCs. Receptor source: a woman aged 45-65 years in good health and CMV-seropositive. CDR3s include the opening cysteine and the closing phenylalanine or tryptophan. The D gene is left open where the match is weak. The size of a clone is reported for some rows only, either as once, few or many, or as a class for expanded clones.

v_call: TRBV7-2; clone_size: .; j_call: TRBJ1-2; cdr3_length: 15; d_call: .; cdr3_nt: TGTGCCAGCAGCTTAGGACCCGACAGTAACTATGGCTACACCTTC; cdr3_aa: CASSLGPDSNYGYTF
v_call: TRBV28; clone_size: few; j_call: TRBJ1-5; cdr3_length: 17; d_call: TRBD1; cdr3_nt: TGTGCCAGCGGAGACAGGGGAGGGACGGGAAGCAATCAGCCCCAGCATTTT; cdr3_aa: CASGDRGGTGSNQPQHF
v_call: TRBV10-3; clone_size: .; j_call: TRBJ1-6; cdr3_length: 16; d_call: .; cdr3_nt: TGTGCCATCAGTTTGACCCCATCCTCTAGCGATTCACCCCTCCACTTT; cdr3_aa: CAISLTPSSSDSPLHF
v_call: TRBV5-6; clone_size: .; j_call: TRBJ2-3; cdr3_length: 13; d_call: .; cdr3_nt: TGTGCCAGCAGACCAACAGGGTCAGATACGCAGTATTTT; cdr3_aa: CASRPTGSDTQYF
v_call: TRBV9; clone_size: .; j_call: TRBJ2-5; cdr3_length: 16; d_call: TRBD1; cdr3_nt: TGTGCCAGCAGCCCTGGGACAGGGATGTGGTGGGAGACCCAGTACTTC; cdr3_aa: CASSPGTGMWWETQYF
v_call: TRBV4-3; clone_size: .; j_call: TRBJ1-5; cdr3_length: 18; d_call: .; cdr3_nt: TGCGCCAGCAGCCAAGATGGCGGGGGTTATGGGAGCAATCAGCCCCAGCATTTT; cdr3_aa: CASSQDGGGYGSNQPQHF
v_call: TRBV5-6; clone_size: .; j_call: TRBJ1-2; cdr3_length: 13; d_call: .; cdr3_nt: TGTGCCAGCAGCTTGCAGGGCATCTATGGCTACACCTTC; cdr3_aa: CASSLQGIYGYTF
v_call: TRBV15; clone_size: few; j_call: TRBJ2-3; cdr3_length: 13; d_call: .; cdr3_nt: TGTGCCACCAGCAGAGTTCAGTCAGATACGCAGTATTTT; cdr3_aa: CATSRVQSDTQYF
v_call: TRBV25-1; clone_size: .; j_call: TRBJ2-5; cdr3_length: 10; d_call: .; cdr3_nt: TGTGCCAGCGGTCAGGAGACCCAGTACTTC; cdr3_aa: CASGQETQYF
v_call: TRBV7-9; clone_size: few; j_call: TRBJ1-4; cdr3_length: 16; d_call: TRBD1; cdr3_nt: TGTTCCAGCAGCACCGGGACAGGGGTTTATAATGAAAAACTGTTTTTT; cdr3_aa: CSSSTGTGVYNEKLFF
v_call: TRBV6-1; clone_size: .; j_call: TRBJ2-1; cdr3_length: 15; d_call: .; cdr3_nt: TGTGCCAGCAGTGAAGAGGAGGGGCTCTACAATGAGCAGTTCTTC; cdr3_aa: CASSEEEGLYNEQFF
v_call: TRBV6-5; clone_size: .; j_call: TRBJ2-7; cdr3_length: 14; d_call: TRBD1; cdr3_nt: TGTGCCAGCAGGGAGGGGACAGGGACATACGAGCAGTACTTC; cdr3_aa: CASREGTGTYEQYF
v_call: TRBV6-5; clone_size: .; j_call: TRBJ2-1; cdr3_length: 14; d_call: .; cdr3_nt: TGTGCCAGCACTGAGGGCCCAGTCCACAATGAGCAGTTCTTC; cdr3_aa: CASTEGPVHNEQFF
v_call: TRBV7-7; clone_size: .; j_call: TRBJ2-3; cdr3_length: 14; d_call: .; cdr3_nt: TGTGCCAGCAGCTTAGACCTAGAGACAGATACGCAGTATTTT; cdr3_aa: CASSLDLETDTQYF
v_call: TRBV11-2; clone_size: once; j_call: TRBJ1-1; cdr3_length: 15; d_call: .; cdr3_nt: TGTGCCAGCAGCGGAAGGGAGGTGGGTGTCACTGAAGCTTTCTTT; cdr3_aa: CASSGREVGVTEAFF
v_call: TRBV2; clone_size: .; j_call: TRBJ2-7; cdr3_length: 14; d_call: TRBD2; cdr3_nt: TGTGCCAGCAAGGGGACTAGCGGGGGCGGAGAGCAGTACTTC; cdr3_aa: CASKGTSGGGEQYF
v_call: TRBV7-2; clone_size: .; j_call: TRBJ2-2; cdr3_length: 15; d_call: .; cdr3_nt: TGTGCCAGCAGCATCGGGACTTCTAACACCGGGGAGCTGTTTTTT; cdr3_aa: CASSIGTSNTGELFF
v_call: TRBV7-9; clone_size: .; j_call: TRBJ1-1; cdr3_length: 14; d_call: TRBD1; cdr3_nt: TGTGCCAGCAGCTCAGGACAGGGAGACACTGAAGCTTTCTTT; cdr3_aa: CASSSGQGDTEAFF
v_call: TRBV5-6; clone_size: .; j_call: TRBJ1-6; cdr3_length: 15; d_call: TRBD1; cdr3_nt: TGTGCCAGCAGCTCGACAGGGTCAAAGGATTCACCCCTCCACTTT; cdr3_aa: CASSSTGSKDSPLHF
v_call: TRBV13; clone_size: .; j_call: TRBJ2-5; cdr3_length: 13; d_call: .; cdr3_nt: TGTGCCAGCAGCTTAGGGCGAGAAGAGACCCAGTACTTC; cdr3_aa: CASSLGREETQYF
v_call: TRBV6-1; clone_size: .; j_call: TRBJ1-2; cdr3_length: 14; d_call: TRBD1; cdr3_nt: TGTGCCAGCAAGGCAGGGGGTACGGACTATGGCTACACCTTC; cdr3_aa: CASKAGGTDYGYTF
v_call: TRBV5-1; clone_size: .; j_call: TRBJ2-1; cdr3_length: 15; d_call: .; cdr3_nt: TGCGCCAGCAGCATAGACGGGGGGCCTTACAATGAGCAGTTCTTC; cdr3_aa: CASSIDGGPYNEQFF
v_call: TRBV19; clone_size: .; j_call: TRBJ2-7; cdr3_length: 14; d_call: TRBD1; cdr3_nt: TGTGCCAGTAGTCCAAGACAGGGTCCGTACGAGCAGTACTTC; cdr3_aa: CASSPRQGPYEQYF
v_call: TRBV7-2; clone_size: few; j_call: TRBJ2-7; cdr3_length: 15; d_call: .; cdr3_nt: TGTGCCAGCAGCTTCAATCCGTTAGGGAGCTACGAGCAGTACTTC; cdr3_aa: CASSFNPLGSYEQYF
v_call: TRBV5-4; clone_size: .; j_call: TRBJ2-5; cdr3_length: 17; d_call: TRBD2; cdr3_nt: TGTGCCAGCAGCTTGGCCCTAAGCGGGGGGGCCGGAGAGACCCAGTACTTC; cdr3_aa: CASSLALSGGAGETQYF
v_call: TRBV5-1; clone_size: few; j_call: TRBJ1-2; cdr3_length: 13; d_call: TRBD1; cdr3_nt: TGCGCCAGCAGCCCGGGACAGAACTATGGCTACACCTTC; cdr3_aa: CASSPGQNYGYTF
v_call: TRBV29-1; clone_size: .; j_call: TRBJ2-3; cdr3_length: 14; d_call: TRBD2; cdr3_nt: TGCAGCGTTTTAGCGGGGGGGCTCACAGATACGCAGTATTTT; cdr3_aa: CSVLAGGLTDTQYF
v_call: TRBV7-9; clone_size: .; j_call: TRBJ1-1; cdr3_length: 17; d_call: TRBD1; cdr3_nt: TGTGCCAGCAGCTCCAGGGCAGGGGGCGCCCGGAGCACTGAAGCTTTCTTT; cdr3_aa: CASSSRAGGARSTEAFF
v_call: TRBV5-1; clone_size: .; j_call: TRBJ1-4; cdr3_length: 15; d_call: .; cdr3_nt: TGCGCCAGCAGCAGCTCGACAGCTAATAATGAAAAACTGTTTTTT; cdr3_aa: CASSSSTANNEKLFF
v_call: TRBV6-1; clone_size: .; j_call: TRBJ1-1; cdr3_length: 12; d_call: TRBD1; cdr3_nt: TGTGCCAGCAACTCAGGGGGGACTGAAGCTTTCTTT; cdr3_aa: CASNSGGTEAFF
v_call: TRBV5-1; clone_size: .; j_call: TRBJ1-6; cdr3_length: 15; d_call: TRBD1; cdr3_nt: TGCGCCAGCAGCTCAAGACAGGGGGCCATTTCACCCCTCCACTTT; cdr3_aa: CASSSRQGAISPLHF
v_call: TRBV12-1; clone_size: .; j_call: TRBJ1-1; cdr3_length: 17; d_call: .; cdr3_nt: TGTGCCAGCAGCTTTTCGGGTTTCATGTTGCTCAACACTGAAGCTTTCTTT; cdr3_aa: CASSFSGFMLLNTEAFF
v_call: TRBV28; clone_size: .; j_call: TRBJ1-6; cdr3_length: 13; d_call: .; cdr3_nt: TGTGCCAGCAGGGGGGCGGCTGGTTCACCCCTCCACTTT; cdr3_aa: CASRGAAGSPLHF
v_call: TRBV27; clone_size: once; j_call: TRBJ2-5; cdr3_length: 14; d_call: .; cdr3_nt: TGTGCCAGCAGAGAATTTGGACAGCAAGAGACCCAGTACTTC; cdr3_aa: CASREFGQQETQYF
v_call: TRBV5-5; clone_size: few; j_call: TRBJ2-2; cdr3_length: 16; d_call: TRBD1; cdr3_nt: TGTGCCAGCAGCTTGGCCAAACAGGGGTACACCGGGGAGCTGTTTTTT; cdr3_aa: CASSLAKQGYTGELFF
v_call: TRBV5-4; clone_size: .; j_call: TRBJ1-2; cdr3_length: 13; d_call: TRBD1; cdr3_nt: TGTGCCAGCAGCTCAGGGGGAGACTATGGCTACACCTTC; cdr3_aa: CASSSGGDYGYTF